This TCR beta chain was sequenced during a study of blood T cell repertoires in COVID-19. Study-wide context: Both acute and convalescent COVID-19 samples were obtained from the United States, Italy and Spain. T cells, B-cell-depleted T cells, or PBMCs supplied cDNA or gDNA.

This CDR3 is built from 16 residues. Trimming cost V 4 bases and J 4 bases; bases outside gene matches: 6. Germline CDR1 MNHNS, CDR2 SASEGT. This clone was counted a few times. Source study methods: It was from reference gene primer amplification that nucleated cell counts were estimated. The protocol was immunoSEQ multiplex PCR, while the TCRdb copy is restricted to in-frame clones and leaves out a portion. The V and J calls and clone size were taken over from that table, and D and trimming were inferred from the DNA. The sample records about 260,000 clones, 70% to 85% being singletons. The sample consisted of peripheral blood. The chain has TRBV6-1 and TRBJ2-1; TRBD1 matches 11 bases. This TCR derives from a woman of 80 years or more with acute or convalescent COVID-19. DNA of the CDR3: TGTGCCAGCAGTGGGCCGGGACAGGGGGGATACAATGAGCAGTTCTTC. Amino acid sequence: CASSGPGQGGYNEQFF.